This TCR beta chain was documented in a study of blood T cell repertoires in COVID-19. Turning to the study itself: From T cells, B-cell-depleted T cells, or PBMCs came the material, which was cDNA or gDNA.

Sequencing used immunoSEQ multiplex PCR; TCRdb keeps in-frame clones, though not all of them. The sample carries 55,000 to 75,000 clones, roughly 77% recorded once. The CDR3 is 16 residues long. Looked up from germline, CDR1 is SEHNR and CDR2 is FQNEAQ (reference sequence). J gave up 2 bases and V 3 bases, and 7 bases lay outside the gene matches. Sequences were obtained from peripheral blood. The J gene is TRBJ2-5, the V gene TRBV7-9; 9 positions agree with TRBD1. This clonotype originated in a human donor in a cohort sampled during active COVID-19. CDR3: CASSFRTGDLQETQYF. CDR3 DNA sequence: TGTGCCAGCAGCTTTAGGACAGGGGACCTACAAGAGACCCAGTACTTC.